The entry below gives a single TCR beta chain sequence along with its context. Its target is not known. From the 5' RACE reads, TCRdb called clonotypes with MiXCR, one entry per CDR3 protein. The profile covers around 250,000 distinct CDR3 sequences, with roughly 32% appearing a single time and about 4.2% taken by the ten largest. The V gene's germline CDR1 is MNHNS and CDR2 SASEGT. The V gene lost 5 bases and the J gene lost 4 bases, with 14 bases spanning the gap. The CDR3 covers 14 residues. This sample was included in a study of CD8 T cells in ankylosing spondylitis. General study points: A motif of 7 to 9 highly homologous TCR beta variants was seen as apparently characteristic of ankylosing spondylitis blood. Certain motif variants had earlier appeared in reactive arthritis synovial fluid and blood. The authors reported significant enrichment of disease-linked clones in matched ankylosing spondylitis synovial fluid.

Specimen: blood, either unsorted or a sorted T cell fraction (not recorded which). This chain uses TRBV6-1 with TRBJ1-2, with a weak D call TRBD1 (5 bases). This sequence was found in a male donor with ankylosing spondylitis or in good health (not recorded which). The CDR3 sequence: CASSTKGGGYGYTF. CDR3 bases: TGTGCCAGCAGTACGAAGGGCGGGGGCTATGGCTACACCTTC.